Listed here are 16 T cell receptor beta chains from one sample, sequenced in a study of blood T cell repertoires in COVID-19. Sequencing used immunoSEQ multiplex PCR; TCRdb keeps in-frame clones, though not all of them. The sample yields some 200,000 clones, roughly 86% seen once. Sequenced input: peripheral blood. These receptors all stem from an elderly woman in a cohort sampled during active or convalescent COVID-19.

V and J are TRBV4-1 and TRBJ2-1; 10 bases are shared with TRBD2. This CDR3 is built from 17 residues. The J segment lost 5 bases and the V segment lost 0 bases, leaving 7 bases of the junction unmatched. CDR1 is MGHRA, CDR2 YSYEKL, per germline. The CDR3 spells CASSQDLGLAANNEQFF. CDR3 bases: TGCGCCAGCAGCCAAGATCTCGGACTAGCGGCAAACAATGAGCAGTTCTTC.

The rearrangement uses TRBV29-1 and TRBJ2-7; 9 bases line up with TRBD1. The CDR3 runs to 16 residues. Germline trimming cut 5 bases from V and 4 bases from J; bases unmatched to any gene: 15. Germline V gene sequence: CDR1 SQVTM, CDR2 ANQGSEA. The CDR3 DNA sequence: TGCAGCGTTATGGTTATTGGGGACAGGGAGAATTACGAGCAGTACGTC. Protein product: CSVMVIGDRENYEQYV.

The CDR3 nucleotides read TGTGCCAGTAGTATTACAGTGGCCGGGGGCACAGATACGCAGTATTTT. This codes for CASSITVAGGTDTQYF. The V and J genes are TRBV19 and TRBJ2-3; TRBD2 is a possible D gene (5 bases). Per germline, CDR1 LNHDA and CDR2 SQIVND (reference sequence). Trimming removed 3 bases from V and 1 base from J, with 14 bases in between. This CDR3 has 16 residues.

This chain joins TRBV15 and TRBJ2-7; D possibly corresponds to TRBD1 (6 bases). The CDR3 contains 13 residues. Trimming pared 6 bases from V and 3 bases from J, leaving 12 bases between. CDR1 LNHNV and CDR2 YYDKDF come from the germline V gene (reference sequence). The DNA for the CDR3 is TGTGCCACCAGAATCTCAGGGGTCTACGAGCAGTACTTC. Encoded protein: CATRISGVYEQYF.

The chain combines TRBV10-3 with TRBJ2-6; 13 nucleotides align to TRBD2. J gave up 0 bases and V 8 bases, and 4 bases lay outside the gene matches. Germline values: CDR1 ENHRY, CDR2 SYGVKD. The CDR3 runs to 17 residues. In nucleotides, the CDR3 is TGTGCCATCGGGACTAGCGGGGCAAACTCTGGGGCCAACGTCCTGACTTTC. Translated, it gives CAIGTSGANSGANVLTF.

A few counts support this clone. Other DNA sequences in the same sample also yield this CDR3. The rearrangement uses TRBV27 and TRBJ2-1; 9 nucleotides align to TRBD2. CDR1 is MNHEY and CDR2 is SMNVEV in the germline V gene (reference sequence). This CDR3 comprises 15 residues. V gave up 6 bases and J gave up 0 bases; unmatched junction bases: 3. CDR3 residues: CASSLSGSSYNEQFF. The CDR3 DNA sequence: TGTGCCAGCAGCCTTAGCGGGAGCTCCTACAATGAGCAGTTCTTC.

V and J are TRBV13 and TRBJ2-1; 8 bases match TRBD1. Germline V lookup: CDR1 PRHDT, CDR2 FYEKMQ (reference sequence). CDR3 length equals 16 residues. V was clipped by 2 bases and J by 3 bases; unmatched bases: 6. The CDR3 protein is CASSLFRGLNYNEQFF. For the CDR3, the DNA is TGTGCCAGCAGCTTATTCAGGGGGCTTAACTACAATGAGCAGTTCTTC.

Turning to this clone: At the DNA level, this CDR3 is encoded by other sequences in the same sample as well. The gene calls are TRBV7-9 and TRBJ2-7; TRBD1 matches 10 bases. The CDR3 totals 16 residues. Germline CDR1 and CDR2: SEHNR and FQNEAQ (reference sequence). V trimming: 1 base; J trimming: 2 bases; junction bases outside the gene matches: 5. The CDR3, as DNA: TGTGCCAGCAGCTTAGTGTCGGGACAGGGGCCCTACGAGCAGTACTTC. As protein: CASSLVSGQGPYEQYF.

The rearrangement joins TRBV7-8 to TRBJ1-1; D is perhaps TRBD1 (6 bases). V was trimmed by 3 bases and J by 4 bases, leaving 27 bases between them. CDR3 length: 19 residues. From germline, CDR1 is SGHVS and CDR2 FQNEAQ. The CDR3 is CASSFIIRTADVSGTEAFF. Here the CDR3 DNA reads TGTGCCAGCAGCTTTATTATAAGGACAGCCGATGTTTCGGGCACTGAAGCTTTCTTT.

The rearrangement links TRBV4-1 to TRBJ2-1; TRBD2 matches 10 bases. This CDR3 contains 16 residues. Looked up from germline, CDR1 is MGHRA and CDR2 is YSYEKL. With 5 bases clipped from V and 8 bases from J, the junction kept 12 bases outside the gene matches. In nucleotides, the CDR3 is TGCGCCAGCAGCTTAGGGGTCCTAGCGGGAGCCCATGAGCAGTTCTTC. It codes for CASSLGVLAGAHEQFF.

The chain is built from TRBV19 and TRBJ2-2, with 8 positions matching TRBD1. The CDR3 runs to 15 residues. In germline, CDR1 is LNHDA, CDR2 SQIVND (reference sequence). With V trimmed by 10 bases and J by 4 bases, 11 bases remained unmatched. The CDR3 DNA follows: TGTGCCACCACCGCGACAGGGGCGAGCACCGGGGAGCTGTTTTTT. Protein: CATTATGASTGELFF.

The V and J genes are TRBV3-1 (or the pseudogene TRBV3-2) and TRBJ2-3, with 8 bases matching TRBD2. The V gene end was trimmed by 4 bases and the J gene end by 0 bases; junction bases not matched to a gene: 18. CDR3 length equals 20 residues. Per germline, CDR1 LGHDT and CDR2 YNNKEL (reference sequence). The CDR3 region has the DNA TGTGCCAGCAGCCCTATATCTGGAGCGGGAGTTGGGGGAAGCACAGATACGCAGTATTTT. Translated: CASSPISGAGVGGSTDTQYF.

V and J are TRBV27 and TRBJ2-1, with D maybe TRBD1 (6 bases). The V and J ends lost 6 bases and 2 bases respectively, with 14 bases between them. This CDR3 contains 15 residues. From germline, CDR1 is MNHEY and CDR2 SMNVEV (reference sequence). The CDR3 DNA follows: TGTGCCAGCAGCCCGACAGGAAATGCCTACAATGAGCAGTTCTTC. Its protein product is CASSPTGNAYNEQFF.

The chain has TRBV29-1 and TRBJ2-1; TRBD2 agrees at 8 bases. In germline, CDR1 is SQVTM, CDR2 ANQGSEA. The CDR3 length is 14 residues. The V segment lost 6 bases and the J segment 7 bases; nucleotides outside the gene matches: 11. CDR3 protein: CSVRTGTRSNEQFF. The CDR3 DNA reads as TGCAGCGTGAGGACCGGGACTAGATCTAATGAGCAGTTCTTC.

The V and J genes are TRBV6-2 or TRBV6-3 and TRBJ1-1; TRBD1 might be the D (5 bases). The CDR3 is made up of 14 amino acids. The germline V gene encodes CDR1 MNHEY and CDR2 SVGEGT. Trimming took 4 bases from V and 1 from J, leaving 10 bases between them. CDR3 sequence reads: CASSSQERNTEAFF. The CDR3 DNA sequence: TGTGCCAGCAGTTCACAGGAGAGGAACACTGAAGCTTTCTTT.

This clone was recorded only once. V and J are TRBV4-2 and TRBJ1-2; D unresolved. V lost 2 bases and J 1 base, leaving 5 bases between the germline ends. The CDR3 is 13 residues long. The germline V gene has CDR1 LGHNA and CDR2 YNFKEQ. CDR3 amino acids: CASSQRGNYGYTF. In nucleotides, the CDR3 is TGTGCCAGCAGCCAAAGAGGTAACTATGGCTACACCTTC.